These T cell receptor beta chains were read from a single sample in a study of T cell responses to AZD1222 COVID-19 vaccine. Method: immunoSEQ multiplex PCR; TCRdb's copy keeps in-frame clones and lacks some. In the table there are fewer than 90,000 clones, about nine tenths of which are singletons. This sample comprised peripheral blood, obtained 28 days after the second AZD1222 dose. The receptors originated from an adult who received the AZD1222 COVID-19 vaccine. Both conserved end residues are trimmed from each CDR3. The order of the fields is CDR3 protein, V gene.

CDR3aa: ASSSTGLHEQF
v_gene: TRBV5-1

CDR3aa: ASSWGVLGNQPQH
v_gene: TRBV6-5

CDR3aa: ASSARYEQY
v_gene: TRBV19

CDR3aa: ASSIAGRETQY
v_gene: TRBV19

CDR3aa: SGSGQGYTEAF
v_gene: TRBV29-1

CDR3aa: ASSDSLRTQSYT
v_gene: TRBV6-4

CDR3aa: ASSNVMGRGVTEAF
v_gene: TRBV21-1

CDR3aa: ASSPSAGAGTEAF
v_gene: TRBV9

CDR3aa: ASSVLGTGDEKLF
v_gene: TRBV5-6

CDR3aa: ASGRLRDFGYT
v_gene: TRBV9

CDR3aa: ASSHKAGGTEAF
v_gene: TRBV3-1/TRBV3-2

CDR3aa: ASSSGYNQPQH
v_gene: TRBV5-8

CDR3aa: AWSPPGTNSGNTIY
v_gene: TRBV30

CDR3aa: ASSLTSPGGTEAF
v_gene: TRBV7-3

CDR3aa: ASSEQGYEQY
v_gene: TRBV6-2/TRBV6-3

CDR3aa: ASSQSGAYNSPLH
v_gene: TRBV3-1/TRBV3-2

CDR3aa: ASSKTDTNTEAF
v_gene: TRBV6-5

CDR3aa: ASSARVGRNTIY
v_gene: TRBV25-1